These T cell receptor beta chains were read from a single sample in a study of CD8 T cells in Susac syndrome. From the immunoSEQ multiplex PCR reads, TCRdb called clonotypes with MiXCR, one entry per CDR3 protein. This table has roughly 200,000 distinct CDR3 sequences, just under 95% appearing once. The sequencing input was CD4+ T cells from PBMCs. These receptors were obtained from a human donor with multiple sclerosis. Each CDR3 is given without its conserved first and last residue. Fields, in order: V gene, CDR3 protein.

v_gene: TRBV12-3/TRBV12-4; CDR3aa: ASSAGNGNQPQH
v_gene: TRBV29-1; CDR3aa: SVEIPSGGLTDTQY
v_gene: TRBV29-1; CDR3aa: SVVLQGNIMNTEAF
v_gene: TRBV20-1; CDR3aa: SAGRGAQETQY
v_gene: TRBV4-2; CDR3aa: ASSQETGGRRETQY
v_gene: TRBV11-2; CDR3aa: ASSLRPRGETQY
v_gene: TRBV29-1; CDR3aa: GVEAVQGSYEQY
v_gene: TRBV5-6; CDR3aa: ASSSGLSNQPQH
v_gene: TRBV10-3; CDR3aa: AISPWGEGDGYT
v_gene: TRBV29-1; CDR3aa: SVDRGQGGYT
v_gene: TRBV27; CDR3aa: ASTPLGGPQGNEQY
v_gene: TRBV3-1; CDR3aa: ASSATGAPNSPLH
v_gene: TRBV3-1; CDR3aa: ASSQASLSGQGTDTQY